One and the same sample provided the 23 T cell receptor beta chains below, sequenced in a study of blood T cell repertoires in COVID-19. Assay: immunoSEQ multiplex PCR; the TCRdb copy retains only in-frame clones and omits some. The sample has about 210,000 clones, about 87% seen once. Sequencing was done on a sample of peripheral blood. Source of these receptors: a man in his sixties or seventies with acute or convalescent COVID-19.

This clone has a handful of counts. The chain links TRBV3-1 (or the pseudogene TRBV3-2) to TRBJ1-6; 8 nucleotides line up with TRBD1. CDR1 is LGHDT, CDR2 YNNKEL, per germline (reference sequence). The ends lost 0 bases at V and 8 bases at J; junction bases unmatched: 6. This CDR3 has 16 residues. DNA for the CDR3: TGTGCCAGCAGCCAAGATCCCACAGGGGGGTATTCACCCCTCCACTTT. Protein product: CASSQDPTGGYSPLHF.

The chain recombines TRBV29-1 with TRBJ2-1; D is unresolved. The CDR3 is made up of 16 amino acids. Germline V gene lookup returns CDR1 SQVTM and CDR2 ANQGSEA. V lost 4 bases to trimming and J lost 0 bases, with 16 bases between them. The chain's CDR3 is CSVVLPSSSSYNEQFF. Written as DNA, the CDR3 is TGCAGCGTTGTTCTTCCAAGCTCGAGCTCCTACAATGAGCAGTTCTTC.

The V and J genes are TRBV19 and TRBJ2-1; 9 bases line up with TRBD2. Germline CDR1 reads LNHDA; CDR2 reads SQIVND (reference sequence). V shed 4 bases, J shed 6 bases, and the junction held 7 bases outside the gene matches. The length of the CDR3 is 15 residues. The CDR3 reads CASSTGTSRSNEQFF. The CDR3 DNA reads TGTGCCAGTAGTACCGGGACTAGCCGAAGCAATGAGCAGTTCTTC. Based on the CDR3 plus reference TRBV19 and TRBJ2-1, the full variable domain is DGGITQSPKYLFRKEGQNVTLSCEQNLNHDAMYWYRQDPGQGLRLIYYSQIVNDFQKGDIAEGYSVSREKKESFPLTVTSAQKNPTAFYLCASSTGTSRSNEQFFGPGTRLTVL.

As concerns this clone: The same CDR3 is also encoded by other DNA sequences in this sample. The chain combines TRBV12-3 or TRBV12-4 with TRBJ2-7; the D is unclear. Trimming removed 4 bases at V and 4 bases at J, with 5 bases between. The CDR3 runs to 11 residues. CDR3 loop: CASSSSYEQYF. The CDR3 nucleotides are TGTGCCAGCAGTTCCTCGTACGAGCAGTACTTC.

This chain uses TRBV5-5 with TRBJ1-5; D perhaps matches TRBD1 (5 bases). This CDR3 is 15 amino acids long. V lost 2 bases, J lost 6 bases, and 15 bases lay in between. The germline CDR1 and CDR2 sequences are SGHKS and YYEKEE (reference sequence). CDR3 residues: CASSFTGGQGQPQHF. CDR3 bases: TGTGCCAGCAGCTTTACAGGCGGTCAGGGTCAGCCCCAGCATTTT.

This chain uses TRBV5-4 with TRBJ2-3, with TRBD2 identical over 8 bases. V gave up 0 bases and J gave up 1 base; unmatched junction bases: 4. The CDR3 is 16 residues long. Germline V gives CDR1 SGHNT, CDR2 YYREEE (reference sequence). In DNA form, the CDR3 reads TGTGCCAGCAGCTTGGGGTCGACTAGCGGCACAGATACGCAGTATTTT. This gives the protein CASSLGSTSGTDTQYF.

The V gene is TRBV29-1, the J gene TRBJ2-7; 14 bases are shared with TRBD2. There are 15 residues in the CDR3. CDR1 SQVTM and CDR2 ANQGSEA come from the germline V gene. Trimming took 6 bases from V and 4 from J; bases not matched to a gene: 8. CDR3 residues: CSVGSGTSGSYEQYF. The CDR3 DNA reads as TGCAGCGTAGGGTCCGGGACTAGCGGGAGTTACGAGCAGTACTTC.

Here the CDR3 reads CASARLAGLETQYF. In DNA, the CDR3 is TGTGCCAGTGCCCGACTAGCGGGATTAGAGACCCAGTACTTC. This chain connects TRBV19 to TRBJ2-5; 11 nucleotides match TRBD2. The CDR3 contains 14 residues. The germline V gene encodes CDR1 LNHDA and CDR2 SQIVND (reference sequence). V lost 8 bases to trimming and J lost 4 bases; unmatched junction nucleotides: 6.

The chain carries TRBV11-2 and TRBJ2-4; D unclear. V was clipped by 0 bases and J by 0 bases, with 6 bases between them. This CDR3 region has 15 residues. Per germline, CDR1 SGHAT and CDR2 FQNNGV. CDR3 region: CASSLEIVAKNIQYF. CDR3 DNA: TGTGCCAGCAGCTTAGAAATAGTAGCCAAAAACATTCAGTACTTC.

The V gene is TRBV27, the J gene TRBJ2-7; 9 bases fit TRBD1. Germline CDR1 is MNHEY and CDR2 is SMNVEV (reference sequence). This CDR3 is built from 16 residues. V shed 4 bases, J shed 0 bases, and the junction held 7 bases outside the gene matches. CDR3 loop: CASSSLGQGHSYEQYF. DNA for the CDR3: TGTGCCAGCAGTTCCCTGGGACAGGGCCACTCCTACGAGCAGTACTTC.

The chain combines TRBV7-8 with TRBJ1-5, with D unclear. There are 14 residues in the CDR3. Trimming pared 1 base from V and 7 bases from J, leaving 11 bases between. Germline CDR1 reads SGHVS; CDR2 reads FQNEAQ. The CDR3 nucleotides read TGTGCCAGCAGCTTAGTACATGAGGGCCAGCCCCAGCATTTT. Encoded protein: CASSLVHEGQPQHF.

The chain links TRBV6-1 to TRBJ2-7, with 10 bases that match TRBD1. There are 15 residues in the CDR3. CDR1 and CDR2 from the germline V gene are MNHNS and SASEGT. V gave up 3 bases and J gave up 3 bases; unmatched junction bases: 5. This chain's CDR3 is CASSEAGTGVYEQYF. In nucleotides, the CDR3 is TGTGCCAGCAGTGAGGCCGGGACAGGGGTCTACGAGCAGTACTTC.

The chain is built from TRBV6-2 or TRBV6-3 and TRBJ2-3; 8 bases map to TRBD1. This CDR3 has 14 residues. Looked up from germline, CDR1 is MNHEY and CDR2 is SVGEGT. The V gene end was trimmed by 5 bases and the J gene end by 2 bases; junction bases not matched to a gene: 3. The DNA of the CDR3 is TGTGCCAGCAGTCTGACAGGGGCCACAGATACGCAGTATTTT. This encodes CASSLTGATDTQYF.

The rearrangement links TRBV27 to TRBJ1-1; 7 bases are shared with TRBD1. CDR3 length: 13 residues. Germline loops: CDR1 MNHEY, CDR2 SMNVEV (reference sequence). Trimming at V came to 8 bases and at J to 11 bases, leaving 14 bases not matched to a gene. The CDR3 region is CASASGQIHRAFF. CDR3 bases: TGTGCCAGCGCTTCGGGACAGATCCATCGCGCTTTCTTT.

The chain joins TRBV5-1 to TRBJ2-7; 9 bases line up with TRBD2. CDR1 is SGHRS and CDR2 is YFSETQ in the germline V gene. This CDR3 contains 18 residues. Losses at the gene ends were 4 bases for V and 3 bases for J; bases not matched to a gene: 17. CDR3: CASSRPGASGKIVYEQYF. The CDR3, as DNA: TGCGCCAGCAGCCGACCTGGGGCTAGCGGGAAAATCGTCTACGAGCAGTACTTC.

The chain carries TRBV7-2 and TRBJ2-1; 9 bases agree with TRBD1. This CDR3 is 14 amino acids long. V lost 1 base to trimming and J lost 13 bases; unmatched junction nucleotides: 8. Looked up from germline, CDR1 is SGHTA and CDR2 is FQGNSA. The CDR3 reads CASSLGDRDWRQFF. The CDR3 DNA is TGTGCCAGCAGCTTAGGGGACAGGGATTGGCGACAGTTCTTC.

This chain joins TRBV5-6 and TRBJ2-7; 10 bases are shared with TRBD2. The length of the CDR3 is 15 residues. CDR1 is SGHDT, CDR2 YYEEEE, per germline. The V gene end was trimmed by 0 bases and the J gene end by 3 bases; junction bases not matched to a gene: 3. CDR3 amino acids: CASSLGLAGDYEQYF. The CDR3 nucleotides are TGTGCCAGCAGCTTGGGGCTAGCGGGAGACTACGAGCAGTACTTC.

The CDR3 bases are TGTGCCAGCTCACCACCGGACAGGGGCGAGCAGTACTTC. Amino acids: CASSPPDRGEQYF. The chain carries TRBV18 and TRBJ2-7; the match to TRBD1 covers 9 bases. Unmatched junction bases numbered 0, after V lost 0 bases and J lost 6 bases. Germline assignment: CDR1 KGHSH and CDR2 LQKENI. This CDR3 has 13 amino acids.

The sample holds one count of this clone. V is TRBV21-1 and J is TRBJ1-2; no DNA check was done on the table's D call, TRBD1. TRBV21-1 is a pseudogene segment. This CDR3 contains 12 residues. In DNA form, the CDR3 reads TGTGCCAGCAGCAAAACAGGCTATGGCTACACCTTC. Amino acid sequence: CASSKTGYGYTF.

This chain connects TRBV19 to TRBJ2-1; D might be TRBD1 (6 bases). V lost 5 bases and J 4 bases, leaving 9 bases between the germline ends. This CDR3 is built from 13 residues. Germline V gene sequence: CDR1 LNHDA, CDR2 SQIVND (reference sequence). The CDR3 bases are TGTGCCAGTAGTGACAGGATATACAATGAGCAGTTCTTC. Its protein product is CASSDRIYNEQFF.

The chain recombines TRBV19 with TRBJ1-2; the D gene is possibly TRBD1 (6 bases). Germline CDR1 is LNHDA and CDR2 is SQIVND (reference sequence). This CDR3 comprises 13 residues. The V and J ends lost 6 bases and 6 bases respectively, with 14 bases between them. CDR3 amino acids: CASRPRDNHGYTF. The DNA for the CDR3 is TGTGCCAGTAGACCCCGGGACAACCATGGCTACACCTTC. Full variable domain (rest looked up from reference TRBV19 and TRBJ1-2): DGGITQSPKYLFRKEGQNVTLSCEQNLNHDAMYWYRQDPGQGLRLIYYSQIVNDFQKGDIAEGYSVSREKKESFPLTVTSAQKNPTAFYLCASRPRDNHGYTFGSGTRLTVV.

The chain has TRBV6-6 and TRBJ2-7; 7 positions match TRBD2. Germline trimming cut 7 bases from V and 3 bases from J; bases unmatched to any gene: 9. The CDR3 has 14 amino acids. Germline values: CDR1 MNHNY, CDR2 SVGAGI (reference sequence). The CDR3 sequence: CASTPGLFDYEQYF. The CDR3 coding sequence is TGTGCCAGCACCCCGGGACTATTTGACTACGAGCAGTACTTC.

V usage is TRBV7-6 and J usage is TRBJ2-2; perhaps TRBD1 as D (6 bases). This CDR3 is 16 amino acids long. Germline V gives CDR1 SGHVS, CDR2 FNYEAQ. V gave up 5 bases and J gave up 0 bases, with 13 bases separating them. In nucleotides, the CDR3 is TGTGCCAGCAGCAGCGGACAGAAAACGAACACCGGGGAGCTGTTTTTT. Protein sequence: CASSSGQKTNTGELFF.